The 9 T cell receptor beta chains listed next were all sequenced from one sample in a study of human T cells and chemical hapten exposure. Unseparated into fractions, whole blood served as the source from which total RNA was extracted. TCRdb fed the 5' RACE reads into MiXCR, producing one record per CDR3 protein. The repertoire holds 80,000 or so distinct CDR3 sequences, with more than 15% as singletons. The receptors originated from a female donor in good health.

This clonotype was counted between two and nine times. The chain has TRBV7-9 and TRBJ2-1; D call uncertain. The V and J ends lost 0 bases and 4 bases respectively, with 7 bases between them. Germline CDR1 and CDR2: SEHNR and FQNEAQ (reference sequence). The CDR3 extends over 14 amino acids. The CDR3 nucleotides are TGTGCCAGCAGCTTAGCCACCTTTTACAATGAGCAGTTCTTC. This translates into CASSLATFYNEQFF.

This clonotype was detected only a few times. The chain couples TRBV7-2 to TRBJ2-3; weak D call: TRBD2 (7 bases). The CDR3 has 16 residues. With 1 base removed from V and 5 bases from J, the gap between germline ends came to 16 bases. The germline V gene encodes CDR1 SGHTA and CDR2 FQGNSA. CDR3 nucleotides: TGTGCCAGCAGCTTAGTTGGTCGGGGGGCCCGAGATACGCAGTATTTT. This codes for CASSLVGRGARDTQYF.

The gene calls are TRBV29-1 and TRBJ1-2; D is unclear. The CDR3 loop spans 12 amino acids. Trimming left V 3 bases short and J 5 bases short, with 10 bases between. CDR1 is SQVTM and CDR2 is ANQGSEA in the germline V gene. CDR3 DNA sequence: TGCAGCGTTGACGATACCTTATATGGCTACACCTTC. Amino acid sequence: CSVDDTLYGYTF.

For this clonotype: No DNA is shown, since the ends of the CDR3 on it are uncertain; the CDR3 is the one TCRdb lists. V usage is TRBV4-1 and J usage is TRBJ2-5; no DNA check was done on the table's D call, TRBD2. The CDR3 sequence runs 16 residues, both termini included. CDR1 is MGHRA and CDR2 is YSYEKL in the germline V gene. CDR3 in amino acids: CASSQDEGGGILAQYF.

CDR3 residues: CASSESRGTDTQYF. CDR3 coding DNA: TGTGCCAGCAGCGAGAGCCGGGGCACAGATACGCAGTATTTT. V usage is TRBV7-2 and J usage is TRBJ2-3; D is unclear. CDR1 is SGHTA, CDR2 FQGNSA, per germline. The CDR3 is 14 residues long. V was trimmed by 5 bases and J by 1 base, leaving 10 bases between them.

J is TRBJ1-6 and V is TRBV20-1; no definite D call. This CDR3 contains 14 residues. Germline-derived CDR1 and CDR2 are DFQATT and SNEGSKA (reference sequence). V lost 3 bases, J lost 6 bases, and 12 bases lay in between. The CDR3 bases are TGCAGTGCTAGCCAGGCCTTTCCTAATTCACCCCTCCACTTT. Protein sequence: CSASQAFPNSPLHF.

This clonotype showed up just a few times. The chain couples TRBV20-1 to TRBJ1-1; D is undetermined. The V gene lost 1 base and the J gene lost 2 bases, with 8 bases spanning the gap. This CDR3 is 13 amino acids long. Germline values: CDR1 DFQATT, CDR2 SNEGSKA (reference sequence). The CDR3 DNA reads TGCAGTGCTAGAGCCAGCCTTAACACTGAAGCTTTCTTT. Its translation: CSARASLNTEAFF.

This clonotype was found a few times. The rearrangement links TRBV18 to TRBJ2-3; D not resolved. The CDR3 sequence is 13 residues long. The V gene lost 3 bases and the J gene lost 2 bases, with 6 bases spanning the gap. Germline V gene lookup returns CDR1 KGHSH and CDR2 LQKENI. CDR3 sequence (DNA): TGTGCCAGCTCACCTTCCCTCACAGATACGCAGTATTTT. Translating it yields CASSPSLTDTQYF. Drawing the rest from reference TRBV18 and TRBJ2-3, the complete variable domain is NAGVMQNPRHLVRRRGQEARLRCSPMKGHSHVYWYRQLPEEGLKFMVYLQKENIIDESGMPKERFSAEFPKEGPSILRIQQVVRGDSAAYFCASSPSLTDTQYFGPGTRLTVL.

In this sample, this clonotype turned up a few times. This chain connects TRBV12-3 or TRBV12-4 to TRBJ1-1; D gene unclear. V lost 5 bases and J 7 bases, leaving 11 bases between the germline ends. This CDR3 spans 12 amino acids. The CDR3 coding sequence is TGTGCCAGCAGTGACGAAAGCGGTGAAGCTTTCTTT. This codes for CASSDESGEAFF.